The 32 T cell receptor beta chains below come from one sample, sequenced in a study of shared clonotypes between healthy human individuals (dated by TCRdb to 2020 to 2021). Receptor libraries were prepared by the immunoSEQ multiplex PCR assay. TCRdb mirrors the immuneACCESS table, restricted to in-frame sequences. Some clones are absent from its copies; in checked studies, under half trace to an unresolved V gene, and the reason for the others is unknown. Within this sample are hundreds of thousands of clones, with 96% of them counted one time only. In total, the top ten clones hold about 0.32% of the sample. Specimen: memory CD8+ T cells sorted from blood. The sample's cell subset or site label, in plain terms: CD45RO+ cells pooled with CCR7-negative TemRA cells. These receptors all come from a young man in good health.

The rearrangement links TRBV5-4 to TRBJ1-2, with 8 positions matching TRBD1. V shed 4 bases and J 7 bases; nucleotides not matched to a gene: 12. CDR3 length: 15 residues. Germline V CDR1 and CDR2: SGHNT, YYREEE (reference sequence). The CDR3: CASSPPYGQGSGYTF. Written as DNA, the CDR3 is TGTGCCAGCAGCCCACCTTATGGACAGGGAAGTGGCTACACCTTC.

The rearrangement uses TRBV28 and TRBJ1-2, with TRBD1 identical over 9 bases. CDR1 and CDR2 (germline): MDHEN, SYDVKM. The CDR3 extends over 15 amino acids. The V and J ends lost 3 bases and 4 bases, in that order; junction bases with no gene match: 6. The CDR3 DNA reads TGTGCCAGCAGTTTTACGGGACAGGGATTCTATGGCTACACCTTC. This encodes CASSFTGQGFYGYTF.

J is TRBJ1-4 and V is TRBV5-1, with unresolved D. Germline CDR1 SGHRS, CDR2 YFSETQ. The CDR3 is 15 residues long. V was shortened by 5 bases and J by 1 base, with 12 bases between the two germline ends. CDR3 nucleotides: TGCGCCAGCAGGAAGGGAGATGGAACTAATGAAAAACTGTTTTTT. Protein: CASRKGDGTNEKLFF.

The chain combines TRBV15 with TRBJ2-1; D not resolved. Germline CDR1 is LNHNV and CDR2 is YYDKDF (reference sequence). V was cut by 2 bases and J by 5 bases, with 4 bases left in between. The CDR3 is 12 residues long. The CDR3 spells CATSRLDNEQFF. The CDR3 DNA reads TGTGCCACCAGCAGACTAGACAATGAGCAGTTCTTC.

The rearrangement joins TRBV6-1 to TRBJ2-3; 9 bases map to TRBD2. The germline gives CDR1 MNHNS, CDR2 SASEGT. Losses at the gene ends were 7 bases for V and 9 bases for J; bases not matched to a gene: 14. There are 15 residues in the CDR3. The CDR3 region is CASTQGLAGWDTQYF. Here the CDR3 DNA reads TGTGCCAGCACCCAAGGGCTAGCGGGATGGGACACGCAGTATTTT.

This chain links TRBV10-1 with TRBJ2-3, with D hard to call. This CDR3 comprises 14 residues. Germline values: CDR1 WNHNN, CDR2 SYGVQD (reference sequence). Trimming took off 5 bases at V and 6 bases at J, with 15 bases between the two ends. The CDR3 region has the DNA TGCGCCAGCAGTAGTATGTTCCGCCCGGATACGCAGTATTTT. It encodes CASSSMFRPDTQYF.

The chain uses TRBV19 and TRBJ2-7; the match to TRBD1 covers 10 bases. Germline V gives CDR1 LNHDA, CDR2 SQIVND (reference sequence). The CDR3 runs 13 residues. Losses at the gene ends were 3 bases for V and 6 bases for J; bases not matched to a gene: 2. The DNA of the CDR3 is TGTGCCAGTAGTATGACAGGGGGCGCCGAGCAGTACTTC. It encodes CASSMTGGAEQYF.

This CDR3 reads CASSLAPSGTYYEQYF. CDR3 DNA sequence: TGTGCCAGCAGTTTGGCCCCTAGCGGGACCTACTACGAGCAGTACTTC. The chain couples TRBV27 to TRBJ2-7, with 9 bases lining up with TRBD2. The CDR3 is made up of 16 amino acids. The V gene end was trimmed by 3 bases and the J gene end by 3 bases; junction bases not matched to a gene: 9. The germline V gene has CDR1 MNHEY and CDR2 SMNVEV (reference sequence).

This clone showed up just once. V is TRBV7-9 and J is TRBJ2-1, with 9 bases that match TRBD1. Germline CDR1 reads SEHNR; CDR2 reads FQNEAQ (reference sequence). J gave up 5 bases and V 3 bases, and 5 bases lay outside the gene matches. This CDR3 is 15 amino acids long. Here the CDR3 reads CASSFRTGVHNEQFF. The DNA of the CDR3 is TGTGCCAGCAGCTTCAGGACAGGGGTCCACAATGAGCAGTTCTTC.

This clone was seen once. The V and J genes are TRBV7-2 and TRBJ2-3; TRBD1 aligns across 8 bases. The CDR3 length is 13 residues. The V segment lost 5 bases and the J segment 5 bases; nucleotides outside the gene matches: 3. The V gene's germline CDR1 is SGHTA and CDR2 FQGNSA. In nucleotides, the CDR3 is TGTGCCAGCAGCCGGACAGGGCTAGATACGCAGTATTTT. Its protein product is CASSRTGLDTQYF.

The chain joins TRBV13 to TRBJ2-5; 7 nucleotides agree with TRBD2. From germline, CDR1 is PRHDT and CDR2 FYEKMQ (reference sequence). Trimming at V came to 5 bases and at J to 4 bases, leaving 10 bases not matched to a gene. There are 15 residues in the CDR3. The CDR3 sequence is CASSRRRGTAETQYF. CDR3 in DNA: TGTGCCAGCAGCCGGAGGCGGGGGACGGCAGAGACCCAGTACTTC.

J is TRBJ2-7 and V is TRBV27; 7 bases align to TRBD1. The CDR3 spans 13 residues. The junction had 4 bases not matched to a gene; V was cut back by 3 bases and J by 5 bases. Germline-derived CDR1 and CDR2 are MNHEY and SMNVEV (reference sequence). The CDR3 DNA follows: TGTGCCAGCAGTTTGAAACAGGGGAACGAGCAGTACTTC. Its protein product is CASSLKQGNEQYF.

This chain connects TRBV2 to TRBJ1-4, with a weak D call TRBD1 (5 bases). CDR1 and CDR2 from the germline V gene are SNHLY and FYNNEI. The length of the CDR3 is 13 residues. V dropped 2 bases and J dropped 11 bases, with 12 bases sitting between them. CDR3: CASSESRVYKLFF. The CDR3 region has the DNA TGTGCCAGCAGTGAATCCAGGGTCTACAAACTGTTTTTT. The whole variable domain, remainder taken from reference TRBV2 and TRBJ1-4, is EPEVTQTPSHQVTQMGQEVILRCVPISNHLYFYWYRQILGQKVEFLVSFYNNEISEKSEIFDDQFSVERPDGSNFTLKIRSTKLEDSAMYFCASSESRVYKLFFGSGTQLSVL.

The CDR3 region is CATSKPNPIYGYTF. As DNA, the CDR3 is TGTGCCACCAGCAAACCAAATCCCATCTATGGCTACACCTTC. The rearrangement joins TRBV15 to TRBJ1-2; D unclear. The CDR3 has 14 residues. The V end was cut by 4 bases, the J end by 4 bases, with 13 bases between. Germline V gives CDR1 LNHNV, CDR2 YYDKDF (reference sequence).

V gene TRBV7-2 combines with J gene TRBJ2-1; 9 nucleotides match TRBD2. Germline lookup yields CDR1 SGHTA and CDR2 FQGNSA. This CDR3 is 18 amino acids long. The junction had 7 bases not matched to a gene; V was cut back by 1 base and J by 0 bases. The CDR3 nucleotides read TGTGCCAGCAGCTTAGAAGCGGGAGGACCCTACTCCTACAATGAGCAGTTCTTC. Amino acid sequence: CASSLEAGGPYSYNEQFF. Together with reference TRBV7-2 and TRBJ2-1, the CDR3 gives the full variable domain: GAGVSQSPSNKVTEKGKDVELRCDPISGHTALYWYRQSLGQGLEFLIYFQGNSAPDKSGLPSDRFSAERTGGSVSTLTIQRTQQEDSAVYLCASSLEAGGPYSYNEQFFGPGTRLTVL.

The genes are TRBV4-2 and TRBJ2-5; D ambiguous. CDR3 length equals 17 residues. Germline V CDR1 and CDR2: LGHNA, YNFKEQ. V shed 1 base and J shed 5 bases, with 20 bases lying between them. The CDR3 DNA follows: TGTGCCAGCAGCCAAGCAAGTAGTAGTCTCGGTTTGGAGACCCAGTACTTC. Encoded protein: CASSQASSSLGLETQYF.

This chain's CDR3 is CASSRQAGWEKLFF. In nucleotides, the CDR3 is TGTGCCAGCAGCCGACAGGCCGGATGGGAAAAACTGTTTTTT. V usage is TRBV7-9 and J usage is TRBJ1-4; perhaps TRBD1 as D (6 bases). Germline CDR1 reads SEHNR; CDR2 reads FQNEAQ (reference sequence). Trimming stripped 5 bases from V and 8 bases from J, with 15 bases between. This CDR3 contains 14 residues.

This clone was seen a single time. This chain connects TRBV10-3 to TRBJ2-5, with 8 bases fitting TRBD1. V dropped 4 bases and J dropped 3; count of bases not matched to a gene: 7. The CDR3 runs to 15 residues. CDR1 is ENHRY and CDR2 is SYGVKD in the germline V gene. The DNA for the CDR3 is TGTGCCATCAGTGCGACAGGGGCCCGGGAAGAGACCCAGTACTTC. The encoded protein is CAISATGAREETQYF.

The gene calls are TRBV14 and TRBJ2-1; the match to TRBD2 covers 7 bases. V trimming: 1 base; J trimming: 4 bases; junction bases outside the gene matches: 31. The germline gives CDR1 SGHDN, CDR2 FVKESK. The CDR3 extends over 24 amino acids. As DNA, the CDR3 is TGTGCCAGCAGCCAAGGCGGGGGACTCAACCCCTATAGTATTATCCCTACGTGGTACAATGAGCAGTTCTTC. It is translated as CASSQGGGLNPYSIIPTWYNEQFF.

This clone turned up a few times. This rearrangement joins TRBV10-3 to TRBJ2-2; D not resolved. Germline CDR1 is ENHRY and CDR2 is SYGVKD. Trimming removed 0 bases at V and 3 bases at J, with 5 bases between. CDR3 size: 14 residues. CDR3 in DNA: TGTGCCATCAGTGAGTCGAAGCACACCGGGGAGCTGTTTTTT. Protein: CAISESKHTGELFF.

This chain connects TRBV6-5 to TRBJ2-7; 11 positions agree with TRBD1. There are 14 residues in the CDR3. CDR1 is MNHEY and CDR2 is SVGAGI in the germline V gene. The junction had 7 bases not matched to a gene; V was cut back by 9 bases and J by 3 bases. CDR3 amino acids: CASQRGTGGYEQYF. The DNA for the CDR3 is TGTGCCAGTCAGCGCGGGACAGGGGGCTACGAGCAGTACTTC.

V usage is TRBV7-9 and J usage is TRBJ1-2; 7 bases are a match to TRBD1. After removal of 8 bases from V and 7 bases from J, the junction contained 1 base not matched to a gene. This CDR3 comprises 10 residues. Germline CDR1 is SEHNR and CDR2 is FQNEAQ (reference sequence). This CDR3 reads CASAGGGYTF. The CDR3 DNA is TGTGCCAGCGCAGGGGGTGGCTACACCTTC.

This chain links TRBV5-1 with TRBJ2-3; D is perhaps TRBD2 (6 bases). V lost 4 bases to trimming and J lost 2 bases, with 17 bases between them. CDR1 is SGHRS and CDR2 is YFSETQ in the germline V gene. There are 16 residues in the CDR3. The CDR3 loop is CASSPQPEGTTDTQYF. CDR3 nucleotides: TGCGCCAGCAGCCCGCAACCGGAGGGAACCACAGATACGCAGTATTTT.

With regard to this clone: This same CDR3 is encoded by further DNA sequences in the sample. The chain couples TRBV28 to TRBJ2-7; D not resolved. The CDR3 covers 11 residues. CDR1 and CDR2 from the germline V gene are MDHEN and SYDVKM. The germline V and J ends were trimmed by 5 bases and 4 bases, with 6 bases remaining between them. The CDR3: CASSLRYEQYF. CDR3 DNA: TGTGCCAGCAGTCTGAGGTACGAGCAGTACTTC.

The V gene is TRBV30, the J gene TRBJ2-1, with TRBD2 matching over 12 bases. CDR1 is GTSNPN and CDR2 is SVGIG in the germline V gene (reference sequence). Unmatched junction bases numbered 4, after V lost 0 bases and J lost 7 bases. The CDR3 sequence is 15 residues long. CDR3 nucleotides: TGTGCCTGGAGTGTCAGACTAGCGGGAGATAATGAGCAGTTCTTC. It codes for CAWSVRLAGDNEQFF.

The CDR3 coding sequence is TGTGCCACCACACCGACAGTTGGCAAAAACATTCAGTACTTC. It yields the protein CATTPTVGKNIQYF. This chain connects TRBV19 to TRBJ2-4; perhaps TRBD1 as D (5 bases). CDR1 and CDR2 from the germline V gene are LNHDA and SQIVND (reference sequence). CDR3 size: 14 residues. Deletions cut 10 bases from V and 3 bases from J, with 16 bases between.

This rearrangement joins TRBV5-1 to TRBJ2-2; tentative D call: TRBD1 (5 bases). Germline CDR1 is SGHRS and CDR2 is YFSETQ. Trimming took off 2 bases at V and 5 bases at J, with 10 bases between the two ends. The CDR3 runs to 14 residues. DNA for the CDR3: TGCGCCAGCAGCTTCGCAGGGCCGACCGGGGAGCTGTTTTTT. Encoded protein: CASSFAGPTGELFF.

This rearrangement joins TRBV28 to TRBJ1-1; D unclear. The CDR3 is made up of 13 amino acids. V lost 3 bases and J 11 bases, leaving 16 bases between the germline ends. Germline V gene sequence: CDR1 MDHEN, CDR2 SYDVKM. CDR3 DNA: TGTGCCAGCAGTTTCCCTGGGCAGGCAAGGGCTTTCTTT. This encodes CASSFPGQARAFF.

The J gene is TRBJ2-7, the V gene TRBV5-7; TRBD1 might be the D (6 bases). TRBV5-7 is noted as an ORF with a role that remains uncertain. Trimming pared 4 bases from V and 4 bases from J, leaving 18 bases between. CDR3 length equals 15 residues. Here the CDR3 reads CASSQTGTTTYEQYF. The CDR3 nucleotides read TGTGCCAGCAGCCAGACCGGGACAACAACTTACGAGCAGTACTTC.

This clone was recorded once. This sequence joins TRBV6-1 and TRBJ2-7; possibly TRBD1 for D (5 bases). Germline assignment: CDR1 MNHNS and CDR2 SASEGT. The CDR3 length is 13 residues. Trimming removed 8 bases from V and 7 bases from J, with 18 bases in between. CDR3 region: CASRSAAGQEQYF. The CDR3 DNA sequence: TGTGCCAGCCGTAGTGCGGCAGGGCAGGAGCAGTACTTC.

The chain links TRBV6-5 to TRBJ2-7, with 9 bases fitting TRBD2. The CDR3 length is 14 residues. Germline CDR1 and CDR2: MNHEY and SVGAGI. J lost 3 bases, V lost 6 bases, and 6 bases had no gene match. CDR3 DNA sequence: TGTGCCAGCAGATTTAGCGGGAGCTTCTACGAGCAGTACTTC. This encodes CASRFSGSFYEQYF.

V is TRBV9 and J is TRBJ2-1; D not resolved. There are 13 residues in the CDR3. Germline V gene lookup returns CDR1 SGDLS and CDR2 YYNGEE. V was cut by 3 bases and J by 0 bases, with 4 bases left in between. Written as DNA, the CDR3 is TGTGCCAGCAGCGACGCCTCCTACAATGAGCAGTTCTTC. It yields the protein CASSDASYNEQFF.